This T cell receptor (beta chain) came from a study of cytomegalovirus exposure and HLA in healthy donors. Study as a whole: According to later analysis, the same platform produced the 130 or so validation and several hundred first-cohort repertoires.

Whole-study results and caveats: The investigators catalogued 160 or so TCR beta chains as cytomegalovirus-associated.

This CDR3 contains 15 residues. Looked up from germline, CDR1 is MNHEY and CDR2 is SVGAGI. Deletions cut 2 bases from V and 0 bases from J, with 11 bases between. This table comes from immunoSEQ multiplex PCR, and its TCRdb copy is limited to in-frame clones, with some not included. This table has a few hundred thousand clones, over 70% appearing once. To note about this clone: The antigen remains unidentified.

The chain uses TRBV6-5 and TRBJ2-7, with D maybe TRBD2 (6 bases). The TCR originated in a woman aged 25 to 39 in good health and CMV-seropositive. Material for sequencing was PBMCs. The CDR3 here is CASSYGGGDSYEQYF. DNA for the CDR3: TGTGCCAGCAGTTACGGCGGCGGGGACTCCTACGAGCAGTACTTC.